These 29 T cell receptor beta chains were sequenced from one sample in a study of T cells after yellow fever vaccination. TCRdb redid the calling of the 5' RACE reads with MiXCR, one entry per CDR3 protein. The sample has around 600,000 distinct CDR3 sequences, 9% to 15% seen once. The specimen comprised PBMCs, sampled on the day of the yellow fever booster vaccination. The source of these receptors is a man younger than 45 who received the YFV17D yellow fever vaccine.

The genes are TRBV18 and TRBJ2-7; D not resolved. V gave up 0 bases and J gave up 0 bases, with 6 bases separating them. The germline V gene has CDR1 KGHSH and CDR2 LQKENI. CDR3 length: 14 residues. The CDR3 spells CASSPPDISYEQYF. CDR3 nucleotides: TGTGCCAGCTCACCACCCGACATCTCCTACGAGCAGTACTTC. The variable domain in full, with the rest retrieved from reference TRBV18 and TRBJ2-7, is NAGVMQNPRHLVRRRGQEARLRCSPMKGHSHVYWYRQLPEEGLKFMVYLQKENIIDESGMPKERFSAEFPKEGPSILRIQQVVRGDSAAYFCASSPPDISYEQYFGPGTRLTVT.

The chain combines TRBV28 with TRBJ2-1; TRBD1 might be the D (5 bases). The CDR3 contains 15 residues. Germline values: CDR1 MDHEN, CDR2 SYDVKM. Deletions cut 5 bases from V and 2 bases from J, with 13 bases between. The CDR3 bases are TGTGCCAGCAGTCCCTTGGACATAACCTACAATGAGCAGTTCTTC. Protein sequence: CASSPLDITYNEQFF.

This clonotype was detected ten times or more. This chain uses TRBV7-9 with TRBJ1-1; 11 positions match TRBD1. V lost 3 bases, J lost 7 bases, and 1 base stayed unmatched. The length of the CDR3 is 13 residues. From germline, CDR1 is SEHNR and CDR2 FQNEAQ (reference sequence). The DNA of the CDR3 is TGTGCCAGCAGCTTGGGACAGGGGGTTGAAGCTTTCTTT. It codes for CASSLGQGVEAFF.

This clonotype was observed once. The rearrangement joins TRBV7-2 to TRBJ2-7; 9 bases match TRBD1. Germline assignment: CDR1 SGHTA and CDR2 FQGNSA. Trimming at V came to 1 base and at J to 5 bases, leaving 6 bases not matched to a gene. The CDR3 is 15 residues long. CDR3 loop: CASSLGRTGVDEQYF. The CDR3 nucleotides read TGTGCCAGCAGCTTAGGGCGGACAGGGGTGGACGAGCAGTACTTC. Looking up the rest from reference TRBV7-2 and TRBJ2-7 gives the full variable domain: GAGVSQSPSNKVTEKGKDVELRCDPISGHTALYWYRQSLGQGLEFLIYFQGNSAPDKSGLPSDRFSAERTGGSVSTLTIQRTQQEDSAVYLCASSLGRTGVDEQYFGPGTRLTVT.

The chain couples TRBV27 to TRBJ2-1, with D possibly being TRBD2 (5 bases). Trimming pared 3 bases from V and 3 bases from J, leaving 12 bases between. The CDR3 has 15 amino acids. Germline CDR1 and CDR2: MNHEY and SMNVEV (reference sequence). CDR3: CASSFEGEDYNEQFF. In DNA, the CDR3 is TGTGCCAGCAGTTTCGAGGGCGAAGACTACAATGAGCAGTTCTTC.

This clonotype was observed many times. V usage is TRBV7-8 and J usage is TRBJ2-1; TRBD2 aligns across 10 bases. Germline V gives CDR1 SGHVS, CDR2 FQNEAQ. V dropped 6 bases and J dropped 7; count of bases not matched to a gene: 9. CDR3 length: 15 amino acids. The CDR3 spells CASRKRASGSNEQFF. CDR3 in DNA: TGTGCCAGCAGAAAAAGGGCTAGCGGGAGTAATGAGCAGTTCTTC. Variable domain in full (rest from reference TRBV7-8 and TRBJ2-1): GAGVSQSPRYKVAKRGQDVALRCDPISGHVSLFWYQQALGQGPEFLTYFQNEAQLDKSGLPSDRFFAERPEGSVSTLKIQRTQQEDSAVYLCASRKRASGSNEQFFGPGTRLTVL.

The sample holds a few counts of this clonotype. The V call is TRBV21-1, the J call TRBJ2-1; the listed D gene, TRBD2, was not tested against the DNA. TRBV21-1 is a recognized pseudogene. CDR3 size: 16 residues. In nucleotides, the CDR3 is TGTGCCAGCAGCATCGTGCGGGAGGGCGGGGTTGATGAGCAGTTCTTC. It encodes CASSIVREGGVDEQFF.

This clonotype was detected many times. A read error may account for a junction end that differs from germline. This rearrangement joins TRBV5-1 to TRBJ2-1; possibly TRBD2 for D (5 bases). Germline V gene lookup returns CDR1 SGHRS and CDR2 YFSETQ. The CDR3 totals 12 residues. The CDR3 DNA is TGTGCCAGCAGCTTGTACGGGAACGAGCAGTTCTTC. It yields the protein CASSLYGNEQFF.

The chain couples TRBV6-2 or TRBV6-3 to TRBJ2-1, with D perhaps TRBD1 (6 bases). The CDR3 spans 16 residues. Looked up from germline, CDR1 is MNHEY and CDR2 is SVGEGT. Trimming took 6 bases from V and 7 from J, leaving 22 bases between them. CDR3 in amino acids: CASSWDIESALNEQFF. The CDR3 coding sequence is TGTGCCAGCAGCTGGGACATAGAGTCAGCGCTGAATGAGCAGTTCTTC.

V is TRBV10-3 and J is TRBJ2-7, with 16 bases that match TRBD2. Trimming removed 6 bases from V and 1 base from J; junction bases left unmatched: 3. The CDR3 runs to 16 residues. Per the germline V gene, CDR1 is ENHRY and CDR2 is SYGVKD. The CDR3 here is CAIRGTSGRESYEQYF. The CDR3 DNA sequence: TGTGCCATCAGGGGGACTAGCGGGAGGGAGTCCTACGAGCAGTACTTC.

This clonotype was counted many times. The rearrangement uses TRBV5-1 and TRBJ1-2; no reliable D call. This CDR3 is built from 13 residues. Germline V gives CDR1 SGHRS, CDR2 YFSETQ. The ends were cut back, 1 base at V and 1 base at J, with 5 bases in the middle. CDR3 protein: CASSLRVNYGYTF. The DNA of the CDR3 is TGCGCCAGCAGCTTGAGGGTTAACTATGGCTACACCTTC.

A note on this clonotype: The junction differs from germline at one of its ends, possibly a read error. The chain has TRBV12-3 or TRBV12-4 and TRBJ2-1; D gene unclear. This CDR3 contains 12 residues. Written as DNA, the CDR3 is TGTGCCAGCGGTAGCCACTACGATGAGCAGTTCTTC. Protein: CASGSHYDEQFF.

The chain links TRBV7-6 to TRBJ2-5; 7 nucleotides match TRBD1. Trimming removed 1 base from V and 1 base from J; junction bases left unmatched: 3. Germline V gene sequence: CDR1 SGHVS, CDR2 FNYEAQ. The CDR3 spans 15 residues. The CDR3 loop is CASSLDGTVQETQYF. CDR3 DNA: TGTGCCAGCAGCTTAGATGGGACAGTCCAAGAGACCCAGTACTTC.

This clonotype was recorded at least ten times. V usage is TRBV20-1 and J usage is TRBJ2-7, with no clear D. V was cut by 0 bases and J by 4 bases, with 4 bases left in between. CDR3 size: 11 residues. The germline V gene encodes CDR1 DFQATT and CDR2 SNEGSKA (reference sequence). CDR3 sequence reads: CSARDKYEQYF. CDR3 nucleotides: TGCAGTGCTAGAGATAAATACGAGCAGTACTTC.

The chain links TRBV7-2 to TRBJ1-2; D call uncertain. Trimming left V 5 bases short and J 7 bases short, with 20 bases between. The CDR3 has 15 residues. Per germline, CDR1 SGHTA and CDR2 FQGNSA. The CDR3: CASSPRTALKGGYTF. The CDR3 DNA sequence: TGTGCCAGCAGCCCGCGGACGGCCCTAAAGGGTGGCTACACCTTC.

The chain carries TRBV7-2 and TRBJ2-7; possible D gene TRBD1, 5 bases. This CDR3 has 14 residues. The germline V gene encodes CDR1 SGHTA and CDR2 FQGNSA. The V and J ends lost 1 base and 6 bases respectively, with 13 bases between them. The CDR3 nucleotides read TGTGCCAGCAGCTTAGTCTTTAGTGGGGCCGAGCAGTACTTC. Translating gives CASSLVFSGAEQYF. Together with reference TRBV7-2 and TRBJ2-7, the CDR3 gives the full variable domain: GAGVSQSPSNKVTEKGKDVELRCDPISGHTALYWYRQSLGQGLEFLIYFQGNSAPDKSGLPSDRFSAERTGGSVSTLTIQRTQQEDSAVYLCASSLVFSGAEQYFGPGTRLTVT.

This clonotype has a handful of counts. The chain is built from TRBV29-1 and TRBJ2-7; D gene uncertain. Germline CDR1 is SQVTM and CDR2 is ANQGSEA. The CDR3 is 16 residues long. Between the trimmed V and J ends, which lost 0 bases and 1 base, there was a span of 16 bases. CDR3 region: CSVEDHPGLGSYEQYF. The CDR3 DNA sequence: TGCAGCGTTGAAGATCACCCCGGGCTCGGATCCTACGAGCAGTACTTC.

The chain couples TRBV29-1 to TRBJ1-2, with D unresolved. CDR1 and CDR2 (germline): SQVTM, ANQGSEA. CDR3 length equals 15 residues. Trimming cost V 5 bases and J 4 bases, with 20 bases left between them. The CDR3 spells CSVSVGNTITYGYTF. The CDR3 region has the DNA TGCAGCGTTTCGGTGGGGAACACCATTACCTATGGCTACACCTTC. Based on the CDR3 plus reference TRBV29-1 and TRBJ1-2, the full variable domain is SAVISQKPSRDICQRGTSLTIQCQVDSQVTMMFWYRQQPGQSLTLIATANQGSEATYESGFVIDKFPISRPNLTFSTLTVSNMSPEDSSIYLCSVSVGNTITYGYTFGSGTRLTVV.

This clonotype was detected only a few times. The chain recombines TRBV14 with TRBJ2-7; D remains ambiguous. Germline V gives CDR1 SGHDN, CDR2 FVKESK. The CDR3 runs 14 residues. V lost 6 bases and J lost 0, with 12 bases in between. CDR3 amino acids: CASSTFRSSYEQYF. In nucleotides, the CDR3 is TGTGCCAGCAGTACCTTTCGCAGCTCCTACGAGCAGTACTTC.

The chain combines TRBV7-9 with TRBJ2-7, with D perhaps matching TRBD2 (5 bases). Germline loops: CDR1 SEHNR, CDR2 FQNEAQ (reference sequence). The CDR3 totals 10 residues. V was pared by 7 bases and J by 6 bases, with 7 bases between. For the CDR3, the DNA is TGTGCCAGCATAGGGAGCGAGCAGTACTTC. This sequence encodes CASIGSEQYF.

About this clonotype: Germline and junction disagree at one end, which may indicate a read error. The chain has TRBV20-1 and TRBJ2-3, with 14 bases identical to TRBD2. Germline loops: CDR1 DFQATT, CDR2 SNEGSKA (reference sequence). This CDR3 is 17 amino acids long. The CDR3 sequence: CCARIPGLAGASDTQYF. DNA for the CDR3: TGCTGTGCTAGAATACCGGGACTAGCGGGAGCCTCAGATACGCAGTATTTT.

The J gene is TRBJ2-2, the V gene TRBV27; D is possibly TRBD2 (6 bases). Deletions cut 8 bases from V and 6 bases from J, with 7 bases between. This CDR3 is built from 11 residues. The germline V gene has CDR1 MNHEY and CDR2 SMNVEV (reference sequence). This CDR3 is CASGGAGELFF. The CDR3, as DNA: TGTGCCAGCGGAGGGGCCGGGGAGCTGTTTTTT.

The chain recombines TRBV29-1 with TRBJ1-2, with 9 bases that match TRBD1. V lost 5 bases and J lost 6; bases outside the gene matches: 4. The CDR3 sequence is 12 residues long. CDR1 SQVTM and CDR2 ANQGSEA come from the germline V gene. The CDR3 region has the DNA TGCAGCGTTTACGGGGACAGGGATGGCTACACCTTC. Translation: CSVYGDRDGYTF.

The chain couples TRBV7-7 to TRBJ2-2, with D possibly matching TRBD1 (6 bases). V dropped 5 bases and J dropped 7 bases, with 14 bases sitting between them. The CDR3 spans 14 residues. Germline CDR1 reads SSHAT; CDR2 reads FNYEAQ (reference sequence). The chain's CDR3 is CASSVQGLGGELFF. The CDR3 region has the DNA TGTGCCAGCAGCGTACAGGGTTTAGGCGGGGAGCTGTTTTTT. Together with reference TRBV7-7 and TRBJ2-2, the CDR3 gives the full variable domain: GAGVSQSPRYKVTKRGQDVTLRCDPISSHATLYWYQQALGQGPEFLTYFNYEAQPDKSGLPSDRFSAERPEGSISTLTIQRTEQRDSAMYRCASSVQGLGGELFFGEGSRLTVL.

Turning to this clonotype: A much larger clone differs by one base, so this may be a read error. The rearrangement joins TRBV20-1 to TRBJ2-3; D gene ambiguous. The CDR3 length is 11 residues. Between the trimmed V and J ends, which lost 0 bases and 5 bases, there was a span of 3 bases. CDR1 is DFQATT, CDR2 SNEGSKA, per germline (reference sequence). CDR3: CSARDQDTQYF. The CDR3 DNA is TGCAGTGCTAGAGATCAAGATACGCAGTATTTT.

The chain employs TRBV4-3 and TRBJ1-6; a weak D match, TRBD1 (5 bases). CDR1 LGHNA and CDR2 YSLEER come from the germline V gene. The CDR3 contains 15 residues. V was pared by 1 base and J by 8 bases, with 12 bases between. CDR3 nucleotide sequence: TGCGCCAGCAGCCAAGCCGGGGGAAGGTATTCACCCCTCCACTTT. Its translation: CASSQAGGRYSPLHF.

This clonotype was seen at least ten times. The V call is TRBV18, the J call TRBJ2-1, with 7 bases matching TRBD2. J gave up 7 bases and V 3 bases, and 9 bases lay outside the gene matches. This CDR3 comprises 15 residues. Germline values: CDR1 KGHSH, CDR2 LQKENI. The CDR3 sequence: CASSPPSGKRNEQFF. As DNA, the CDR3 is TGTGCCAGCTCACCCCCCAGCGGGAAGAGAAATGAGCAGTTCTTC.

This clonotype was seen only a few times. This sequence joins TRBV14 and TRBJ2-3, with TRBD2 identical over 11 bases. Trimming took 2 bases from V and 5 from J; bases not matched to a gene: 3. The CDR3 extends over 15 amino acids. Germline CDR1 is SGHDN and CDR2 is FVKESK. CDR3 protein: CASSQTSGSLDTQYF. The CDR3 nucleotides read TGTGCCAGCAGCCAAACTAGCGGGAGCTTAGATACGCAGTATTTT.

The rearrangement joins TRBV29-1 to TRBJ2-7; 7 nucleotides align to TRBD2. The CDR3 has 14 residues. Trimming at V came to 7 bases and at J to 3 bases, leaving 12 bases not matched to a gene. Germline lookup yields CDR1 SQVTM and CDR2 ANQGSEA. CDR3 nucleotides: TGCAGCGCTTCGAGTGGGAGGGCAGTCTACGAGCAGTACTTC. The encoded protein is CSASSGRAVYEQYF.